The 7 T cell receptor beta chains in this list originate from one sample, sequenced in a study of T cells after yellow fever vaccination. TCRdb reanalysed the 5' RACE reads using MiXCR and keeps one entry per CDR3 protein. The sample records about 360,000 distinct CDR3 sequences, 6.2% being singletons. The input for sequencing was PBMCs, taken 5 days after the yellow fever booster vaccination. These TCRs come from a man younger than 40 who received the YFV17D yellow fever vaccine.

The table lists this clonotype with a few counts. The chain recombines TRBV28 with TRBJ1-2; possible D gene TRBD1, 5 bases. The V end was cut by 6 bases, the J end by 2 bases, with 16 bases between. Germline assignment: CDR1 MDHEN and CDR2 SYDVKM. The CDR3 has 15 residues. DNA for the CDR3: TGTGCCAGCAGCTTTACGGGGGTGAGCAACTATGGCTACACCTTC. Its protein is CASSFTGVSNYGYTF.

This clonotype turned up a few times. V and J are TRBV28 and TRBJ2-3; D is unclear. The CDR3 is 11 residues long. The V end lost 7 bases, the J end lost 9 bases, and 11 bases lay between the germline ends. Germline CDR1 MDHEN, CDR2 SYDVKM. For the CDR3, the DNA is TGTGCCAGCAACCGCCCCGGGACGCAGTATTTT. It translates to CASNRPGTQYF.

This clonotype has ten or more counts. The chain carries TRBV12-3 or TRBV12-4 and TRBJ2-7; 8 positions match TRBD2. V shed 5 bases and J 4 bases; nucleotides not matched to a gene: 13. CDR3 length equals 16 residues. CDR3 amino acids: CASSPGLGLAGYEQYF. Here the CDR3 DNA reads TGTGCCAGCAGTCCCGGCTTAGGACTAGCTGGTTACGAGCAGTACTTC.

This clonotype has at least ten counts. The chain links TRBV20-1 to TRBJ2-5, with D maybe TRBD2 (6 bases). The ends were cut back, 6 bases at V and 4 bases at J, with 9 bases in the middle. The germline CDR1 and CDR2 sequences are DFQATT and SNEGSKA (reference sequence). The CDR3 extends over 11 amino acids. CDR3 bases: TGCAGTGCGCTTAGCGGAGAGACCCAGTACTTC. Translation gives CSALSGETQYF.

This clonotype was counted at least ten times. This chain uses TRBV5-1 with TRBJ2-7; 12 bases are shared with TRBD2. With V trimmed by 4 bases and J by 3 bases, 2 bases remained unmatched. The CDR3 runs to 14 residues. Germline loops: CDR1 SGHRS, CDR2 YFSETQ. The CDR3 protein is CASSVTSGSYEQYF. CDR3 DNA sequence: TGCGCCAGCAGCGTGACTAGCGGGAGCTACGAGCAGTACTTC. Using reference TRBV5-1 and TRBJ2-7 for the parts outside the CDR3, the full variable domain is KAGVTQTPRYLIKTRGQQVTLSCSPISGHRSVSWYQQTPGQGLQFLFEYFSETQRNKGNFPGRFSGRQFSNSRSEMNVSTLELGDSALYLCASSVTSGSYEQYFGPGTRLTVT.

Many counts were recorded for this clonotype. This sequence joins TRBV29-1 and TRBJ2-6, with TRBD1 as a possible D gene (6 bases). CDR1 and CDR2 (germline): SQVTM, ANQGSEA. The length of the CDR3 is 15 residues. V was trimmed by 5 bases and J by 0 bases, leaving 11 bases between them. CDR3 nucleotide sequence: TGCAGCGTTACACAGGGAAGCTCTGGGGCCAACGTCCTGACTTTC. Its protein is CSVTQGSSGANVLTF. The complete variable domain, with remaining parts taken from reference TRBV29-1 and TRBJ2-6, reads SAVISQKPSRDICQRGTSLTIQCQVDSQVTMMFWYRQQPGQSLTLIATANQGSEATYESGFVIDKFPISRPNLTFSTLTVSNMSPEDSSIYLCSVTQGSSGANVLTFGAGSRLTVL.

The table lists this clonotype with a few counts. The chain uses TRBV30 and TRBJ2-4, with 10 bases identical to TRBD1. Germline assignment: CDR1 GTSNPN and CDR2 SVGIG (reference sequence). Trimming at V came to 7 bases and at J to 3 bases, leaving 15 bases not matched to a gene. This CDR3 contains 17 residues. The CDR3 protein is CAYSGQGSMWVKNIQYF. CDR3 coding DNA: TGTGCCTACTCGGGACAGGGGTCTATGTGGGTCAAAAACATTCAGTACTTC.